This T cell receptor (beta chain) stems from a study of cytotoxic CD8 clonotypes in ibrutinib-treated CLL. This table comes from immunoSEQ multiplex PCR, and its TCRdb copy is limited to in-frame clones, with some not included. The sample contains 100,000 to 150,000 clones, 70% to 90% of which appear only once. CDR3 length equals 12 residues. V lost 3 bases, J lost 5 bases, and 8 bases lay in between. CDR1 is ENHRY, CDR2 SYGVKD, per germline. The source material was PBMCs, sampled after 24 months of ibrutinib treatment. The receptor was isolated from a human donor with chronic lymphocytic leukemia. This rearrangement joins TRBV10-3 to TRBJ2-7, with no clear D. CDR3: CAISDSGHEQYF. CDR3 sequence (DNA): TGTGCCATCAGTGACTCCGGTCACGAGCAGTACTTC.